This T cell receptor (beta chain) originates from a study of T-cell reconstitution after alpha-beta-depleted transplantation in children. Study-wide points: Surviving recipient cells, namely T cells and thymic progenitors, were the source of high day-60 TCRbeta diversity in some patients.

Germline V CDR1 and CDR2: DFQATT, SNEGSKA (reference sequence). This CDR3 region has 18 residues. The ends lost 4 bases at V and 4 bases at J; junction bases unmatched: 12. TCRbeta library construction was performed incorporating unique molecular identifiers. MiXCR, applied by TCRdb to the PCR reads, yields one record per CDR3 protein. The table shows 600,000 to 800,000 distinct CDR3 sequences, with 10% to 15% occurring only once. This clonotype was seen ten or more times. Its antigen is unknown. The sequence was collected from a girl between 2 and 10 years old with congenital amegakaryocytic thrombocytopenia, due to receive a stem cell transplant. The input for sequencing was PBMCs, taken before TCRalphabeta/CD19-depleted stem cell transplant. V is TRBV20-1 and J is TRBJ2-2; 13 bases line up with TRBD2. CDR3 DNA: TGCAGTGCTACCGGACTAGCGGGAGATCGGCGTTTCACCGGGGAGCTGTTTTTT. This encodes CSATGLAGDRRFTGELFF.